This T cell receptor beta chain appears in the sequencing data of a study of blood T cells in healthy people across ages. Combining a sample-barcoded 5' primer with a J-beta primer mix, a second PCR ran for roughly 6 to 12 cycles. TCRdb ran MiXCR on the 5' RACE reads and lists one entry per CDR3 protein. The sample consists of about 640,000 distinct CDR3 sequences, around 54% of them appearing once. Study results and caveats: TCR beta diversity, measured per million T cells, fell in a roughly linear way with age.

Looked up from germline, CDR1 is SGHDN and CDR2 is FVKESK. V was pared by 5 bases and J by 0 bases, with 10 bases between. This CDR3 is built from 15 residues. Concerning this clonotype: What it binds is unknown.

J is TRBJ1-4 and V is TRBV14; D gene uncertain. The sequencing input was blood. This receptor was obtained from a man in his 60s in good health. CDR3 in DNA: TGTGCCAGCAGCATGAAGAGTACAACTAATGAAAAACTGTTTTTT. It codes for CASSMKSTTNEKLFF.